What follows is one TCR beta chain and its context. As processed by the authors: For nucleated cells, counts were estimated from reference gene primer amplification. Using immunoSEQ multiplex PCR, the repertoire was profiled, and TCRdb retains in-frame clones only, with some absent. The D gene and trimming were derived from the DNA, and the V and J assignments and clone size from that table. The data hold 150,000 to 200,000 clones, with 87% observed a single time. The sample belongs to a study of blood T cell repertoires in COVID-19. Study-level background: COVID-19 samples from acute and convalescent phases originated in the United States, Italy and Spain. T cells, B-cell-depleted T cells, or PBMCs supplied cDNA or gDNA.

The sequence came from a man aged 35 to 55 with active or convalescent COVID-19. Sequencing was done on a sample of peripheral blood.

The CDR3 DNA reads TGTGCCAGCAGTGAAGGGTTGGAGGGTGGGCAGCCCCAGCATTTT. The encoded protein is CASSEGLEGGQPQHF. The chain joins TRBV6-1 to TRBJ1-5; no definite D call. Germline V CDR1 and CDR2: MNHNS, SASEGT. The CDR3 sequence is 15 residues long. Between the trimmed V and J ends, which lost 1 base and 7 bases, there was a span of 14 bases.